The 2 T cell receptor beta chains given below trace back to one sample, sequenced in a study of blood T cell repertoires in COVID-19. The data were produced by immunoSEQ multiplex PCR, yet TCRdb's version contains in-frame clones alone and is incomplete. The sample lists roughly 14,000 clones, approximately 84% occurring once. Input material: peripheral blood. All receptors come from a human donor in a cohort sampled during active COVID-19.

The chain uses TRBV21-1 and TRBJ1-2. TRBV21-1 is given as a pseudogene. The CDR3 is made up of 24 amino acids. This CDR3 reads CASIGLEVNGKRPPTTGLNYGYTF. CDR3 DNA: TGTGCCAGCATCGGATTGGAGGTAAACGGAAAACGACCCCCGACCACGGGTCTTAACTATGGCTACACCTTC.

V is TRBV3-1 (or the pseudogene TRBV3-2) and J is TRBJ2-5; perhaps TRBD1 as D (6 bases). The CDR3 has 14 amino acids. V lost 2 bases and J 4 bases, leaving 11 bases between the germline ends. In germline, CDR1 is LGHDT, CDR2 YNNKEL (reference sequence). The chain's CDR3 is CASSQRGGGETQYF. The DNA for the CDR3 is TGTGCCAGCAGCCAAAGAGGGGGTGGAGAGACCCAGTACTTC.